A selection of T cell receptor beta chains follows, all from one sample in a study of blood T cell repertoires in COVID-19. Profiled with immunoSEQ multiplex PCR; TCRdb holds only in-frame clones, not every one. Altogether about 40,000 clones are present, 70% to 85% being singletons, with the ten largest covering over 2.5%. The specimen was peripheral blood. Every receptor here comes from a woman aged 55-69 years with acute or convalescent COVID-19. CDR3s include the opening cysteine and the closing phenylalanine or tryptophan.

v_call	j_call	cdr3_aa
TRBV3-1/TRBV3-2	TRBJ2-7	CASSPLPSGRLDGDEQYF
TRBV27	TRBJ2-7	CASSLASGSSYEQYF
TRBV28	TRBJ1-5	CASSLSTGEGQPQHF
TRBV25-1	TRBJ2-5	CASGWTRGPETQYF
TRBV29-1	TRBJ1-1	CSVGGRATEAFF
TRBV2	TRBJ1-1	CASVEQITNTEAFF
TRBV4-1	TRBJ2-6	CASSQEVTKTSGANVLTF
TRBV11-2	TRBJ2-2	CASGQAYTGELFF
TRBV5-4	TRBJ1-1	CASSPPDSLNTEAFF
TRBV27	TRBJ2-7	CASRATGSNEQYF
TRBV2	TRBJ1-1	CASRKGENTEAFF
TRBV14	TRBJ2-1	CASSLGITGGPYNEQFF
TRBV5-6	TRBJ2-1	CASSQTLGLAELFVGQFF
TRBV6-1	TRBJ2-2	CASSEVAGFVTGELFF
TRBV11-2	TRBJ2-3	CASSFSSSGITDTQYF
TRBV7-2	TRBJ1-1	CASSPRGGRNTEAFF
TRBV15	TRBJ2-2	CATSSLDRGTGELFF
TRBV18	TRBJ1-2	CASSPLDRANYGYTF
TRBV6-5	TRBJ2-7	CASSYNWGGAYEQYF
TRBV2	TRBJ1-5	CASSADRSGIQPQHF
TRBV28	TRBJ2-4	CASSSSGGLNIQYF
TRBV21-1	TRBJ1-2	CASRDREGKGYTF
TRBV28	TRBJ1-2	CASSSLTTLNYGYTF
TRBV5-6	TRBJ1-1	CASSARVTEAFF
TRBV5-1	TRBJ1-1	CASSLPDWNCSTEAFF
TRBV13	TRBJ1-3	CASSLVGFSSGNTIYF
TRBV28	TRBJ1-3	CASSVPGQGLLSAGNTIYF
TRBV28	TRBJ2-5	CASSPTRVNQETQYF
TRBV5-4	TRBJ2-4	CASSSTGVPDQYF
TRBV3-1/TRBV3-2	TRBJ1-6	CASSQDPLLGARYNSPLHF
TRBV5-6	TRBJ2-2	CASRRDRAGELFF
TRBV7-8	TRBJ1-2	CASSLGAGVYGYTF
TRBV2	TRBJ2-7	CASAGSSYEQYF
TRBV5-1	TRBJ2-5	CASSEAGSFGTQYF
TRBV11-2	TRBJ2-7	CASSLEPLSGTGGYEQYF
TRBV29-1	TRBJ1-5	CSAIVDGNPNQPQHF
TRBV19	TRBJ1-2	CASSPGGRRNYGYTF
TRBV5-1	TRBJ2-7	CASKGGDTIYSYEQYF
TRBV3-1/TRBV3-2	TRBJ2-5	CASSPPTGARETQYF
TRBV5-6	TRBJ2-3	CASTPLGAPWDTQYF
TRBV19	TRBJ1-5	CASSGGRVSTLHSNQPQHF
TRBV7-2	TRBJ1-2	CASSLGRTNYGYTF
TRBV5-5	TRBJ1-6	CASSLRTANSPLHF
TRBV11-2	TRBJ2-5	CASSLVSLAGLETQYF
TRBV4-2	TRBJ1-5	CASSQDRGTNQPQHF